One and the same sample provided the 27 T cell receptor beta chains below, sequenced in a study of shared clonotypes between healthy human individuals. It was CD45RO-negative cells, positively selected for CCR7, that made up naive CD8 cells, with terminally differentiated effector memory CD45RA+ cells excluded. Repertoires were generated with immunoSEQ multiplex PCR, while TCRdb's copy carries only in-frame clones and drops some. This table has 2 million to 2.5 million clones, around 93% appearing once. Sequences were obtained from naive CD8+ T cells from PBMCs. The receptors come from a young man in good health. Some clones in this sample may be carry-over from other donors' samples.

The rearrangement joins TRBV5-1 to TRBJ1-1, with D unclear. Deletions cut 2 bases from V and 0 bases from J, with 8 bases between. The CDR3 loop spans 14 amino acids. Germline CDR1 and CDR2: SGHRS and YFSETQ. The CDR3 loop is CASSFEAMNTEAFF. The CDR3 DNA is TGCGCCAGCAGCTTTGAGGCCATGAACACTGAAGCTTTCTTT.

This rearrangement joins TRBV15 to TRBJ2-7, with 7 bases aligning to TRBD1. Germline trimming cut 8 bases from V and 0 bases from J; bases unmatched to any gene: 7. The CDR3 has 14 residues. Germline assignment: CDR1 LNHNV and CDR2 YYDKDF (reference sequence). CDR3 region: CATAMGQTSYEQYF. DNA for the CDR3: TGTGCCACCGCGATGGGACAGACCTCCTACGAGCAGTACTTC.

V usage is TRBV7-9 and J usage is TRBJ1-1, with unresolved D. Germline V gene data show CDR1 as SEHNR and CDR2 as FQNEAQ (reference sequence). CDR3 length: 12 amino acids. V lost 0 bases and J lost 7, with 6 bases in between. CDR3 in amino acids: CASSLAWDEAFF. The CDR3 DNA reads TGTGCCAGCAGCTTAGCTTGGGATGAAGCTTTCTTT.

In its sample, this clone was seen once. In nucleotides, the CDR3 is TGTGCCAGCGGCCTCCCCCCGGGAACAGATACGCAGTATTTT. It yields the protein CASGLPPGTDTQYF. This rearrangement joins TRBV27 to TRBJ2-3; the D gene is possibly TRBD2 (5 bases). This CDR3 is 14 amino acids long. V lost 8 bases, J lost 3 bases, and 15 bases lay in between. Germline V gives CDR1 MNHEY, CDR2 SMNVEV (reference sequence).

V usage is TRBV28 and J usage is TRBJ2-2; D gene uncertain. The CDR3 spans 16 residues. The V end lost 3 bases, the J end lost 6 bases, and 17 bases lay between the germline ends. CDR1 MDHEN and CDR2 SYDVKM come from the germline V gene. The DNA for the CDR3 is TGTGCCAGCAGTTTTGACTTCCCCCAATTTGCCGGGGAGCTGTTTTTT. Amino acid sequence: CASSFDFPQFAGELFF.

The genes are TRBV15 and TRBJ2-1; 10 positions match TRBD1. Germline lookup yields CDR1 LNHNV and CDR2 YYDKDF (reference sequence). The CDR3 loop spans 19 amino acids. Losses at the gene ends were 9 bases for V and 7 bases for J; bases not matched to a gene: 24. The DNA for the CDR3 is TGTGCCACAACCGGGACAGGGGTTCGGAGCGGGAGTGATAGGAATGAGCAGTTCTTC. It yields the protein CATTGTGVRSGSDRNEQFF.

The chain joins TRBV7-6 to TRBJ1-5; a possible D gene is TRBD1 (5 bases). Germline loops: CDR1 SGHVS, CDR2 FNYEAQ. The CDR3 extends over 14 amino acids. Deletions cut 1 base from V and 7 bases from J, with 11 bases between. CDR3 residues: CASSLGGKGQPQHF. The CDR3 region has the DNA TGTGCCAGCAGCTTAGGGGGTAAGGGGCAGCCCCAGCATTTT.

The rearrangement joins TRBV2 to TRBJ1-4; D is perhaps TRBD1 (6 bases). Germline CDR1 and CDR2: SNHLY and FYNNEI. The CDR3 totals 13 residues. Deletions cut 8 bases from V and 8 bases from J, with 15 bases between. CDR3 nucleotide sequence: TGTGCCAGCCGATCAGGGGCTGGAGAAAAACTGTTTTTT. It is translated as CASRSGAGEKLFF.

The genes are TRBV6-1 and TRBJ2-1; 8 nucleotides agree with TRBD1. J was trimmed by 4 bases and V by 5 bases; bases with no gene match: 4. The germline V gene has CDR1 MNHNS and CDR2 SASEGT. The CDR3 extends over 14 amino acids. The CDR3 region has the DNA TGTGCCAGCAGTAGACAGGGGCGGTACAATGAGCAGTTCTTC. Translated: CASSRQGRYNEQFF.

V usage is TRBV5-1 and J usage is TRBJ1-2; 8 bases are shared with TRBD1. The V and J ends lost 9 bases and 6 bases, in that order; junction bases with no gene match: 7. Germline V gene lookup returns CDR1 SGHRS and CDR2 YFSETQ. The CDR3 runs 12 residues. The CDR3 protein is CAIRDRSDGYTF. DNA of the CDR3: TGCGCCATACGGGACAGGTCTGATGGCTACACCTTC.

The chain has TRBV6-6 and TRBJ1-5, with D unresolved. The CDR3 has 14 amino acids. In germline, CDR1 is MNHNY, CDR2 SVGAGI (reference sequence). Trimming stripped 1 base from V and 0 bases from J, with 4 bases between. The CDR3 reads CASSYFGSNQPQHF. The CDR3 region has the DNA TGTGCCAGCAGTTACTTTGGTAGCAATCAGCCCCAGCATTTT.

V is TRBV7-9 and J is TRBJ1-4; TRBD1 matches 8 bases. The V gene's germline CDR1 is SEHNR and CDR2 FQNEAQ (reference sequence). V lost 5 bases and J lost 4; bases outside the gene matches: 12. The CDR3 totals 17 residues. As DNA, the CDR3 is TGTGCCAGCAGCCCCCGTAGGGGGACAGGTTATAATGAAAAACTGTTTTTT. Translated, it gives CASSPRRGTGYNEKLFF.

This clone was detected only a few times. The chain carries TRBV5-4 and TRBJ2-1, with 10 positions matching TRBD2. CDR1 and CDR2 from the germline V gene are SGHNT and YYREEE (reference sequence). CDR3 size: 16 residues. The V gene end was trimmed by 2 bases and the J gene end by 2 bases; junction bases not matched to a gene: 4. In DNA, the CDR3 is TGTGCCAGCAGCTTACCGGGACTAGCGACCTACAATGAGCAGTTCTTC. It translates to CASSLPGLATYNEQFF.

This chain links TRBV5-1 with TRBJ2-7; possibly TRBD2 for D (6 bases). CDR3 length: 15 residues. Germline lookup yields CDR1 SGHRS and CDR2 YFSETQ. V dropped 5 bases and J dropped 3 bases, with 18 bases sitting between them. This CDR3 reads CASRQDYSPYYEQYF. Written as DNA, the CDR3 is TGCGCCAGCAGACAGGACTACAGCCCTTACTACGAGCAGTACTTC.

The chain has TRBV21-1 and TRBJ2-7; TRBD2 is the table's D call, not checked against the DNA. TRBV21-1 is flagged as a pseudogene. This CDR3 comprises 16 residues. CDR3 in amino acids: CASSKGGGAPLYEQYF. CDR3 sequence (DNA): TGTGCCAGCAGCAAGGGGGGAGGGGCGCCACTTTACGAGCAGTACTTC.

The V call is TRBV5-1, the J call TRBJ1-1, with 7 bases aligning to TRBD1. This CDR3 region has 12 residues. V gave up 2 bases and J gave up 7 bases; unmatched junction bases: 2. Germline V CDR1 and CDR2: SGHRS, YFSETQ. Written as DNA, the CDR3 is TGCGCCAGCAGCTTAACAGGGGTTGAAGCTTTCTTT. This translates into CASSLTGVEAFF.

Details on this clone: The identical CDR3 is also encoded by other nucleotide sequences in the sample. The DNA of the CDR3 is TGTGCCAGCAGCTTATCTGGGGCCTACGAGCAGTACTTC. Amino acid sequence: CASSLSGAYEQYF. The chain uses TRBV7-2 and TRBJ2-7; D remains unclear. The CDR3 sequence is 13 residues long. CDR1 and CDR2 from the germline V gene are SGHTA and FQGNSA. The V gene lost 2 bases and the J gene lost 2 bases, with 7 bases spanning the gap. Full variable domain (missing parts from reference TRBV7-2 and TRBJ2-7): GAGVSQSPSNKVTEKGKDVELRCDPISGHTALYWYRQSLGQGLEFLIYFQGNSAPDKSGLPSDRFSAERTGGSVSTLTIQRTQQEDSAVYLCASSLSGAYEQYFGPGTRLTVT.

The chain links TRBV5-4 to TRBJ1-1, with D perhaps matching TRBD1 (5 bases). The V gene lost 4 bases and the J gene lost 5 bases, with 15 bases spanning the gap. The germline gives CDR1 SGHNT, CDR2 YYREEE (reference sequence). The CDR3 has 14 amino acids. CDR3 nucleotides: TGTGCCAGCAGCCTTAGGCTCAGGGCAACTGAAGCTTTCTTT. Its translation is CASSLRLRATEAFF.

The J gene is TRBJ2-5, the V gene TRBV7-6, with 7 bases that match TRBD2. CDR3 length equals 16 residues. With 5 bases clipped from V and 1 base from J, the junction kept 10 bases outside the gene matches. Germline V lookup: CDR1 SGHVS, CDR2 FNYEAQ. The DNA of the CDR3 is TGTGCCAGCAGCCGATTGTGGAGCGGGACCCAAGAGACCCAGTACTTC. Protein: CASSRLWSGTQETQYF. Complete variable domain (other parts from reference TRBV7-6 and TRBJ2-5): GAGVSQSPRYKVTKRGQDVALRCDPISGHVSLYWYRQALGQGPEFLTYFNYEAQQDKSGLPNDRFSAERPEGSISTLTIQRTEQRDSAMYRCASSRLWSGTQETQYFGPGTRLLVL.

This CDR3 is CASSSGASGPQETQYF. CDR3 in DNA: TGTGCCAGCAGCTCCGGGGCTAGCGGGCCCCAAGAGACCCAGTACTTC. The chain recombines TRBV7-6 with TRBJ2-5, with 8 bases that match TRBD2. V shed 4 bases and J 1 base; nucleotides not matched to a gene: 8. CDR3 length equals 16 residues. CDR1 is SGHVS, CDR2 FNYEAQ, per germline.

J is TRBJ2-1 and V is TRBV4-2; D may be TRBD1 (6 bases). The CDR3 is 15 amino acids. V shed 0 bases and J shed 2 bases, with 8 bases lying between them. Looked up from germline, CDR1 is LGHNA and CDR2 is YNFKEQ. The CDR3 here is CASSQDRGAYNEQFF. The DNA for the CDR3 is TGTGCCAGCAGCCAAGACAGGGGAGCCTACAATGAGCAGTTCTTC.

The CDR3 region has the DNA TGTGCCAGCAGCCAGACGACAGGGTTCGATGGCTACACCTTC. This codes for CASSQTTGFDGYTF. The V gene is TRBV14, the J gene TRBJ1-2; the match to TRBD1 covers 7 bases. V lost 3 bases, J lost 6 bases, and 7 bases stayed unmatched. From germline, CDR1 is SGHDN and CDR2 FVKESK. CDR3 length: 14 amino acids.

In nucleotides, the CDR3 is TGTGCCAGCAGCTTCCGCCTCGGGGACGGGTACACAGATACGCAGTATTTT. Its translation is CASSFRLGDGYTDTQYF. The chain employs TRBV7-9 and TRBJ2-3, with D tentatively TRBD1 or TRBD2 (5 bases each). V was pared by 3 bases and J by 2 bases, with 18 bases between. The CDR3 extends over 17 amino acids. Per the germline V gene, CDR1 is SEHNR and CDR2 is FQNEAQ (reference sequence).

The rearrangement uses TRBV28 and TRBJ2-7; 7 bases line up with TRBD1. CDR1 and CDR2 (germline): MDHEN, SYDVKM. V lost 7 bases and J lost 2; bases outside the gene matches: 8. The CDR3 is 14 amino acids. The CDR3 sequence: CASTSGTEAYEQYF. CDR3 DNA sequence: TGTGCCAGCACCTCCGGGACAGAAGCCTACGAGCAGTACTTC.

The V call is TRBV7-2, the J call TRBJ2-7; the match to TRBD1 covers 8 bases. This CDR3 spans 15 amino acids. The germline gives CDR1 SGHTA, CDR2 FQGNSA. Unmatched junction bases numbered 8, after V lost 2 bases and J lost 5 bases. DNA for the CDR3: TGTGCCAGCAGCTTAACGGACAGGGACCCCGACGAGCAGTACTTC. Its protein product is CASSLTDRDPDEQYF.

The chain links TRBV7-9 to TRBJ2-7, with 8 bases aligning to TRBD1. J gave up 0 bases and V 4 bases, and 11 bases lay outside the gene matches. The CDR3 is 17 amino acids. CDR1 and CDR2 (germline): SEHNR, FQNEAQ (reference sequence). The CDR3 region is CASSSTRQGPASYEQYF. The CDR3 DNA follows: TGTGCCAGCAGCTCCACCCGACAGGGGCCTGCCTCCTACGAGCAGTACTTC.

This clone was detected only once. V gene TRBV14 combines with J gene TRBJ1-1; no reliable D call. CDR1 and CDR2 (germline): SGHDN, FVKESK. The germline V and J ends were trimmed by 1 base and 2 bases, with 11 bases remaining between them. The CDR3 is 15 residues long. Here the CDR3 reads CASSQVFYGNTEAFF. DNA for the CDR3: TGTGCCAGCAGCCAAGTATTTTACGGTAACACTGAAGCTTTCTTT.